These 23 T cell receptor beta chains originate from one sample sequenced in a study of OX40 agonist ivuxolimab in advanced cancers. Sequencing was performed with immunoSEQ multiplex PCR; in TCRdb, only in-frame clones are kept and a portion is missing. This sample has about 40,000 clones, with 88% found just once. The sample consisted of CD4+ or CD8+ T cells sorted from blood, taken in a trial of the OX40 agonist ivuxolimab. The receptors shown here come from an adult with an advanced solid tumor such as melanoma, head and neck, liver or kidney cancer.

J is TRBJ2-7 and V is TRBV5-4; D gene ambiguous. Germline V CDR1 and CDR2: SGHNT, YYREEE (reference sequence). V lost 1 base and J 7 bases, leaving 6 bases between the germline ends. This CDR3 is 11 amino acids long. The CDR3 coding sequence is TGTGCCAGCAGCTTGCAAGAGGAGCAGTACTTC. This sequence encodes CASSLQEEQYF.

The chain has TRBV30 and TRBJ2-7, with 8 bases fitting TRBD2. Trimming at V came to 4 bases and at J to 9 bases, leaving 8 bases not matched to a gene. The CDR3 has 12 residues. Germline CDR1 GTSNPN, CDR2 SVGIG (reference sequence). In DNA form, the CDR3 reads TGTGCCTGGAATCCCGGGAGGGAACGGCAGTACTTC. Translation gives CAWNPGRERQYF.

The chain carries TRBV30 and TRBJ1-6; 7 bases are shared with TRBD1. The germline gives CDR1 GTSNPN, CDR2 SVGIG (reference sequence). CDR3 length: 14 amino acids. V lost 5 bases to trimming and J lost 6 bases; unmatched junction nucleotides: 7. DNA for the CDR3: TGTGCCTGGTCCATCGGGACAGTTAATTCACCCCTCCACTTT. Residues: CAWSIGTVNSPLHF.

V is TRBV13 and J is TRBJ1-2; D may be TRBD1 (5 bases). The germline gives CDR1 PRHDT, CDR2 FYEKMQ (reference sequence). V was shortened by 0 bases and J by 6 bases, with 8 bases between the two germline ends. This CDR3 has 13 amino acids. The CDR3 spells CASSLGGAHGYTF. The CDR3 DNA reads TGTGCCAGCAGCTTAGGTGGGGCCCATGGCTACACCTTC.

This chain links TRBV7-9 with TRBJ2-5; D perhaps matches TRBD2 (6 bases). Trimming pared 4 bases from V and 0 bases from J, leaving 15 bases between. The CDR3 totals 16 residues. CDR1 and CDR2 (germline): SEHNR, FQNEAQ (reference sequence). In DNA, the CDR3 is TGTGCCAGCAGCTCCGCCGGGGGTCTGTACCAAGAGACCCAGTACTTC. Its protein product is CASSSAGGLYQETQYF. The full variable domain, rest sourced from reference TRBV7-9 and TRBJ2-5, is DTGVSQNPRHKITKRGQNVTFRCDPISEHNRLYWYRQTLGQGPEFLTYFQNEAQLEKSRLLSDRFSAERPKGSFSTLEIQRTEQGDSAMYLCASSSAGGLYQETQYFGPGTRLLVL.

This chain connects TRBV6-6 to TRBJ1-1, with D tentatively TRBD1 (6 bases). There are 15 residues in the CDR3. Germline values: CDR1 MNHNY, CDR2 SVGAGI (reference sequence). The ends were cut back, 6 bases at V and 1 base at J, with 15 bases in the middle. For the CDR3, the DNA is TGTGCCAGCAGCTACACAGGGCCGGGGAACACTGAAGCTTTCTTT. This gives the protein CASSYTGPGNTEAFF.

The V gene is TRBV4-1, the J gene TRBJ1-5; D is unresolved. CDR3 size: 14 residues. Trimming removed 4 bases at V and 1 base at J, with 8 bases between. CDR1 MGHRA and CDR2 YSYEKL come from the germline V gene. Here the CDR3 reads CASSPPGSNQPQHF. The CDR3 nucleotides read TGCGCCAGCAGCCCCCCTGGGAGCAATCAGCCCCAGCATTTT.

The chain uses TRBV6-6 and TRBJ2-5, with a tentative D call TRBD2 (6 bases). CDR3 length equals 14 residues. Germline CDR1 MNHNY, CDR2 SVGAGI (reference sequence). Deletions cut 1 base from V and 5 bases from J, with 11 bases between. The chain's CDR3 is CASSYWTTRETQYF. The CDR3, as DNA: TGTGCCAGCAGTTACTGGACTACCCGGGAGACCCAGTACTTC.

This chain links TRBV5-1 with TRBJ2-3, with a possible D match to TRBD2 (6 bases). This CDR3 has 16 residues. Per germline, CDR1 SGHRS and CDR2 YFSETQ. Trimming removed 4 bases from V and 3 bases from J, with 18 bases in between. This CDR3 reads CASSHSLGGMTDTQYF. The DNA of the CDR3 is TGCGCCAGCAGCCACTCGTTAGGCGGGATGACAGATACGCAGTATTTT.

This clone has a single count. The V gene is TRBV28, the J gene TRBJ1-5, with TRBD1 matching 8 bases. This CDR3 contains 15 residues. The germline CDR1 and CDR2 sequences are MDHEN and SYDVKM. Trimming took 6 bases from V and 2 from J; bases not matched to a gene: 6. DNA for the CDR3: TGTGCCAGCAGCACCACAGGGGGTCGCAATCAGCCCCAGCATTTT. Translated, it gives CASSTTGGRNQPQHF.

The chain recombines TRBV7-9 with TRBJ1-2, with D perhaps TRBD1 (5 bases). CDR3 length equals 16 residues. Germline V lookup: CDR1 SEHNR, CDR2 FQNEAQ (reference sequence). V was cut by 4 bases and J by 1 base, with 16 bases left in between. Here the CDR3 DNA reads TGTGCCAGCAGCTCCCAAGGGACCTTAAGTAACTATGGCTACACCTTC. Translation gives CASSSQGTLSNYGYTF.

The J gene is TRBJ2-1, the V gene TRBV7-9; TRBD2 aligns across 8 bases. The V segment lost 6 bases and the J segment 2 bases; nucleotides outside the gene matches: 6. Germline values: CDR1 SEHNR, CDR2 FQNEAQ (reference sequence). There are 15 residues in the CDR3. This CDR3 is CASRLSGRTYNEQFF. The CDR3 bases are TGTGCCAGCAGACTGAGCGGGAGAACCTACAATGAGCAGTTCTTC.

A single count supports this clone. The chain couples TRBV19 to TRBJ2-7; D not resolved. V lost 9 bases and J 0 bases, leaving 6 bases between the germline ends. In germline, CDR1 is LNHDA, CDR2 SQIVND (reference sequence). This CDR3 contains 11 residues. The CDR3 spells CASGNSYEQYF. The CDR3 region has the DNA TGTGCCAGCGGTAACTCCTACGAGCAGTACTTC.

V and J are TRBV19 and TRBJ1-2, with 10 bases fitting TRBD1. The germline gives CDR1 LNHDA, CDR2 SQIVND (reference sequence). Trimming removed 5 bases from V and 8 bases from J; junction bases left unmatched: 8. There are 14 residues in the CDR3. The CDR3 bases are TGTGCCAGTAGTCCCCAGACAGGGGGCGGCGGCTACACCTTC. Translating it yields CASSPQTGGGGYTF.

Worth noting for this clone: The sample contains more than one DNA sequence encoding this CDR3. This sequence joins TRBV29-1 and TRBJ2-5; 8 bases agree with TRBD2. V was clipped by 8 bases and J by 5 bases; unmatched bases: 19. Germline V lookup: CDR1 SQVTM, CDR2 ANQGSEA. The CDR3 spans 16 residues. CDR3 sequence: CSTLGKTGGGRETQYF. As DNA, the CDR3 is TGCAGCACGCTCGGAAAGACGGGAGGGGGACGGGAGACCCAGTACTTC.

This rearrangement joins TRBV6-5 to TRBJ1-5, with a possible D match to TRBD1 (6 bases). The CDR3 consists of 16 residues. Trimming shortened V by 4 bases and J by 3 bases, and 16 bases separated the two germline ends. Per the germline V gene, CDR1 is MNHEY and CDR2 is SVGAGI. CDR3 nucleotide sequence: TGTGCCAGCAGTTCTGTGCCCTGGACAGACAATCAGCCCCAGCATTTT. Translating it yields CASSSVPWTDNQPQHF.

The chain couples TRBV10-3 to TRBJ1-4; D unresolved. Germline V gives CDR1 ENHRY, CDR2 SYGVKD. V was shortened by 0 bases and J by 4 bases, with 12 bases between the two germline ends. This CDR3 contains 16 residues. The CDR3 sequence: CAISESWQVFNEKLFF. In nucleotides, the CDR3 is TGTGCCATCAGTGAGTCGTGGCAGGTCTTTAATGAAAAACTGTTTTTT.

The chain carries TRBV13 and TRBJ2-7; 10 bases are a match to TRBD2. Germline assignment: CDR1 PRHDT and CDR2 FYEKMQ (reference sequence). This CDR3 comprises 15 residues. V lost 5 bases, J lost 2 bases, and 6 bases stayed unmatched. The CDR3 loop reads CASSPTSGGAYEQYF. As DNA, the CDR3 is TGTGCCAGCAGCCCCACGAGCGGGGGGGCCTACGAGCAGTACTTC. Full variable domain (remainder filled in from reference TRBV13 and TRBJ2-7): AAGVIQSPRHLIKEKRETATLKCYPIPRHDTVYWYQQGPGQDPQFLISFYEKMQSDKGSIPDRFSAQQFSDYHSELNMSSLELGDSALYFCASSPTSGGAYEQYFGPGTRLTVT.

The genes are TRBV11-2 and TRBJ2-2; D might be TRBD1 (6 bases). The CDR3 consists of 14 residues. Trimming took 7 bases from V and 3 from J, leaving 12 bases between them. CDR1 and CDR2 (germline): SGHAT, FQNNGV. DNA for the CDR3: TGTGCCAGCAATATAGGACAGTACACCGGGGAGCTGTTTTTT. Translated: CASNIGQYTGELFF.

The genes are TRBV7-9 and TRBJ1-1; D not certain. Germline V gene sequence: CDR1 SEHNR, CDR2 FQNEAQ (reference sequence). This CDR3 is built from 17 residues. V gave up 6 bases and J gave up 2 bases, with 22 bases separating them. In nucleotides, the CDR3 is TGTGCCAGCAGACCACCTGGGGTAGGGATGGTAAACACTGAAGCTTTCTTT. Translated: CASRPPGVGMVNTEAFF.

CDR3: CASTGEGGPALWANVLTF. The CDR3 DNA reads as TGTGCCAGCACCGGGGAGGGCGGACCCGCCCTCTGGGCCAACGTCCTGACTTTC. This chain joins TRBV7-2 and TRBJ2-6, with 7 bases fitting TRBD2. The CDR3 length is 18 residues. Germline V gene lookup returns CDR1 SGHTA and CDR2 FQGNSA. V trimming: 7 bases; J trimming: 5 bases; junction bases outside the gene matches: 17.

The chain employs TRBV7-9 and TRBJ1-5, with D uncertain. CDR1 and CDR2 (germline): SEHNR, FQNEAQ (reference sequence). The length of the CDR3 is 14 residues. The V gene lost 1 base and the J gene lost 3 bases, with 7 bases spanning the gap. The CDR3 region has the DNA TGTGCCAGCAGCTTAGGGTCCTTCAATCAGCCCCAGCATTTT. It yields the protein CASSLGSFNQPQHF.

The V and J genes are TRBV14 and TRBJ1-6; tentative D call: TRBD1 (5 bases). V lost 0 bases and J 7 bases, leaving 10 bases between the germline ends. CDR1 and CDR2 from the germline V gene are SGHDN and FVKESK. The CDR3 length is 15 residues. CDR3 DNA sequence: TGTGCCAGCAGCCAAGAACGGGGGGGGAATTCACCCCTCCACTTT. It encodes CASSQERGGNSPLHF. The variable domain in full, with the rest retrieved from reference TRBV14 and TRBJ1-6, is EAGVTQFPSHSVIEKGQTVTLRCDPISGHDNLYWYRRVMGKEIKFLLHFVKESKQDESGMPNNRFLAERTGGTYSTLKVQPAELEDSGVYFCASSQERGGNSPLHFGNGTRLTVT.